The 15 T cell receptor beta chains presented below share a single source sample, sequenced in a study of technical replicates of blood from a handful of donors. Only in-frame clones appear in the TCRdb table, and some are missing; sequencing was by immunoSEQ multiplex PCR. The data contain around 80,000 clones, 95% to 98% of them singletons. The material sequenced was T cells isolated from PBMCs. The origin of the receptors is a human donor in good health.

V gene TRBV5-1 combines with J gene TRBJ2-3, with a possible D match to TRBD2 (6 bases). The CDR3 sequence is 17 residues long. Germline V gives CDR1 SGHRS, CDR2 YFSETQ. The V end was cut by 2 bases, the J end by 0 bases, with 16 bases between. This CDR3 reads CASSFRPGLTSTDTQYF. CDR3 DNA sequence: TGCGCCAGCAGCTTCAGACCGGGACTTACTAGCACAGATACGCAGTATTTT.

This clone has only one observation. The rearrangement links TRBV27 to TRBJ1-2; no clear D. There are 13 residues in the CDR3. Per the germline V gene, CDR1 is MNHEY and CDR2 is SMNVEV (reference sequence). Trimming removed 3 bases at V and 5 bases at J, with 10 bases between. The CDR3 nucleotides are TGTGCCAGCAGTTTGGAGGGTAGTTATGGCTACACCTTC. It encodes CASSLEGSYGYTF.

This rearrangement joins TRBV30 to TRBJ2-7, with TRBD2 identical over 8 bases. Germline V gene lookup returns CDR1 GTSNPN and CDR2 SVGIG (reference sequence). V lost 5 bases, J lost 4 bases, and 13 bases stayed unmatched. This CDR3 has 15 amino acids. The CDR3 DNA reads TGTGCCTGGGCCTCGTCGGGGGGGGCTTGGTACGAGCAGTACTTC. This codes for CAWASSGGAWYEQYF. The full variable domain, in which reference TRBV30 and TRBJ2-7 provide the parts outside the CDR3, is SQTIHQWPATLVQPVGSPLSLECTVEGTSNPNLYWYRQAAGRGLQLLFYSVGIGQISSEVPQNLSASRPQDRQFILSSKKLLLSDSGFYLCAWASSGGAWYEQYFGPGTRLTVT.

The rearrangement joins TRBV6-1 to TRBJ1-1; D call uncertain. Germline V CDR1 and CDR2: MNHNS, SASEGT. The length of the CDR3 is 11 residues. V was pared by 6 bases and J by 4 bases, with 6 bases between. The CDR3 reads CASRWSTEAFF. The CDR3 nucleotides read TGTGCCAGCAGATGGAGCACTGAAGCTTTCTTT.

The rearrangement links TRBV19 to TRBJ2-4; 10 nucleotides line up with TRBD1. The trim removed 10 bases at V and 2 bases at J, leaving 5 bases unmatched. CDR1 is LNHDA and CDR2 is SQIVND in the germline V gene (reference sequence). The CDR3 sequence is 14 residues long. The CDR3 DNA reads as TGTGCCACCCGACAGGGGGCGACCAAAAACATTCAGTACTTC. Protein sequence: CATRQGATKNIQYF. The full variable domain, in which reference TRBV19 and TRBJ2-4 provide the parts outside the CDR3, is DGGITQSPKYLFRKEGQNVTLSCEQNLNHDAMYWYRQDPGQGLRLIYYSQIVNDFQKGDIAEGYSVSREKKESFPLTVTSAQKNPTAFYLCATRQGATKNIQYFGAGTRLSVL.

This chain connects TRBV25-1 to TRBJ2-1; D is possibly TRBD2 (6 bases). Trimming took 3 bases from V and 4 from J, leaving 10 bases between them. Germline V gene lookup returns CDR1 MGHDK and CDR2 SYGVNS. This CDR3 is 14 amino acids long. The CDR3 DNA reads TGTGCCAGCAGTGATGCGGGGAGATACAATGAGCAGTTCTTC. Translating it yields CASSDAGRYNEQFF.

The chain employs TRBV9 and TRBJ2-7, with D possibly matching TRBD1 (6 bases). With 3 bases removed from V and 8 bases from J, the gap between germline ends came to 15 bases. Germline lookup yields CDR1 SGDLS and CDR2 YYNGEE. The CDR3 contains 13 residues. This chain's CDR3 is CASSGTQGSQQYF. The CDR3 region has the DNA TGTGCCAGCAGCGGGACACAGGGCTCCCAGCAGTACTTC.

This sequence joins TRBV6-5 and TRBJ2-7, with 11 nucleotides matching TRBD2. With V trimmed by 5 bases and J by 3 bases, 6 bases remained unmatched. Germline values: CDR1 MNHEY, CDR2 SVGAGI. This CDR3 region has 15 residues. CDR3 amino acids: CASSQVSGRVYEQYF. Here the CDR3 DNA reads TGTGCCAGCAGTCAGGTTAGCGGGAGGGTCTACGAGCAGTACTTC.

This sequence joins TRBV11-3 and TRBJ2-3, with a tentative D call TRBD1 (5 bases). The CDR3 runs 14 residues. The V gene's germline CDR1 is SGHNT and CDR2 YENEEA. V gave up 2 bases and J gave up 5 bases, with 11 bases separating them. CDR3 DNA: TGTGCCAGCAGCTTATTCAGGGATCAAGATACGCAGTATTTT. It specifies CASSLFRDQDTQYF.

The J gene is TRBJ1-1, the V gene TRBV30; 7 bases agree with TRBD1. The CDR3 loop spans 13 amino acids. Germline V CDR1 and CDR2: GTSNPN, SVGIG (reference sequence). V lost 7 bases to trimming and J lost 0 bases; unmatched junction nucleotides: 5. This CDR3 reads CASTQGMNTEAFF. The CDR3 DNA is TGTGCCTCTACACAGGGGATGAACACTGAAGCTTTCTTT.

The chain employs TRBV19 and TRBJ2-1, with TRBD1 matching 7 bases. Trimming removed 5 bases from V and 1 base from J; junction bases left unmatched: 2. Germline V gene data show CDR1 as LNHDA and CDR2 as SQIVND (reference sequence). The CDR3 sequence is 14 residues long. The CDR3 DNA follows: TGTGCCAGTAGTCACAGGGGTTCCTACAATGAGCAGTTCTTC. As protein: CASSHRGSYNEQFF.

The chain employs TRBV7-2 and TRBJ1-2; D gene unclear. Trimming removed 1 base at V and 3 bases at J, with 12 bases between. This CDR3 has 15 residues. Per germline, CDR1 SGHTA and CDR2 FQGNSA. The CDR3 here is CASSLDGSTYYGYTF. CDR3 nucleotide sequence: TGTGCCAGCAGCTTAGACGGGTCCACCTACTATGGCTACACCTTC. The full variable domain, rest sourced from reference TRBV7-2 and TRBJ1-2, is GAGVSQSPSNKVTEKGKDVELRCDPISGHTALYWYRQSLGQGLEFLIYFQGNSAPDKSGLPSDRFSAERTGGSVSTLTIQRTQQEDSAVYLCASSLDGSTYYGYTFGSGTRLTVV.

This sequence joins TRBV4-3 and TRBJ2-1; D is possibly TRBD2 (6 bases). Trimming cost V 0 bases and J 8 bases, with 14 bases left between them. CDR3 length equals 15 residues. CDR1 LGHNA and CDR2 YSLEER come from the germline V gene. The CDR3: CASSQDVAREDEQFF. The CDR3 DNA reads as TGCGCCAGCAGCCAAGATGTCGCCAGGGAGGATGAGCAGTTCTTC.

CDR3 sequence: CASSSNSGTYEQYF. In DNA, the CDR3 is TGTGCCAGCAGTTCCAATAGCGGTACCTACGAGCAGTACTTC. This chain links TRBV6-6 with TRBJ2-7, with D maybe TRBD2 (6 bases). CDR1 is MNHNY and CDR2 is SVGAGI in the germline V gene (reference sequence). This CDR3 spans 14 amino acids. The V and J ends lost 4 bases and 2 bases respectively, with 12 bases between them.

The J gene is TRBJ2-3, the V gene TRBV10-3; TRBD2 is a possible D gene (5 bases). The CDR3 spans 14 residues. V was trimmed by 2 bases and J by 3 bases, leaving 9 bases between them. The germline V gene has CDR1 ENHRY and CDR2 SYGVKD. As DNA, the CDR3 is TGTGCCATCAGTGAGGGGAGTATGACAGATACGCAGTATTTT. The encoded protein is CAISEGSMTDTQYF.